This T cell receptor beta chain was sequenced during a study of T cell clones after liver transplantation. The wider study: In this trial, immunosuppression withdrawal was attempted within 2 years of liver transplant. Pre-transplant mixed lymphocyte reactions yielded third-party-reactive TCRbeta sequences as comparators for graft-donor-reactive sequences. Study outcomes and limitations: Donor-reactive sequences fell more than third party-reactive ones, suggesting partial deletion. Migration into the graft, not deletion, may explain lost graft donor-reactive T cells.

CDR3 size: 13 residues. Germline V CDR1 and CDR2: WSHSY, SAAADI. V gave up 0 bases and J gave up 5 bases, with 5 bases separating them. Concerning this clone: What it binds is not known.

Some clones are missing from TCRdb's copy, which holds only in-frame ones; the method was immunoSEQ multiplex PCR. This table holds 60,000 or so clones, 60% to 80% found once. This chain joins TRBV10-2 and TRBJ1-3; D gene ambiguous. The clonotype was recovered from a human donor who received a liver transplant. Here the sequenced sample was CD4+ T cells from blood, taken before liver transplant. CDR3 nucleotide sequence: TGCGCCAGCAGTGAGTCGAGAAGAAACACCATATATTTT. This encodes CASSESRRNTIYF.